This T cell receptor beta chain was identified during a study of cytomegalovirus exposure and HLA in healthy donors. Findings and caveats of the study: CMV serostatus was the sole immune exposure data available.

This clone came up a few times. Its antigen is unknown. The study ran its PCR with 60 Vbeta and 13 Jbeta primers. Clones were read by immunoSEQ multiplex PCR, and TCRdb kept only the in-frame ones, dropping some. The table has around 99,000 clones, more than 65% seen once. V lost 0 bases, J lost 7 bases, and 12 bases lay in between. The CDR3 is made up of 15 amino acids. Per germline, CDR1 ENHRY and CDR2 SYGVKD. Specimen: PBMCs. The V call is TRBV10-3, the J call TRBJ1-4; D is unresolved. This receptor was obtained from a man aged 25 to 40 in good health and CMV-seronegative. CDR3 loop: CAISESGGSGEKLFF. The CDR3 DNA follows: TGTGCCATCAGTGAGTCAGGAGGTAGCGGTGAAAAACTGTTTTTT.